This TCR beta chain comes out of a study of blood T cells in healthy people across ages. PCR was performed a second time for roughly 7 to 12 cycles using a sample-barcoded 5' primer and a J-beta primer mix. One entry per CDR3 protein, called by TCRdb with MiXCR from the 5' RACE reads. The repertoire consists of roughly 1,000,000 distinct CDR3 sequences, with almost 25% occurring once and the leading ten covering approximately 0.71%. V shed 4 bases and J shed 3 bases, with 9 bases lying between them. The germline V gene has CDR1 SQVTM and CDR2 ANQGSEA. This CDR3 contains 12 residues. This clonotype was recorded many times. The data also belong to a second study, concerning T cells of mothers and their children. This second study says: Amplification in the second PCR used the M1S primer, which added sample barcodes and 2-4 random nucleotides.

This receptor was identified in a girl aged 2-10 years in good health. The material sequenced was blood. J is TRBJ2-5 and V is TRBV29-1, with no clear D. CDR3 nucleotide sequence: TGCAGCGTTGCCCTAGTCGAAGAGACCCAGTACTTC. This codes for CSVALVEETQYF.